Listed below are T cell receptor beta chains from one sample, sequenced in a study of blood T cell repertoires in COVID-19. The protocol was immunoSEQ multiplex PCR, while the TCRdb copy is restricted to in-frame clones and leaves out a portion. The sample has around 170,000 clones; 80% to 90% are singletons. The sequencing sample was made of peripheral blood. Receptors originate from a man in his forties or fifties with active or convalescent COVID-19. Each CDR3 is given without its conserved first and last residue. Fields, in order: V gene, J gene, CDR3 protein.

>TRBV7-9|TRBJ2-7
ASSSLAETSYEQY
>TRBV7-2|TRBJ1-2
ASSFSTGEHYGYT
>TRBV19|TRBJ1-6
ASRSQGNNSPLH
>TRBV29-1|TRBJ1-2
SVEGRRQQETNYGYT
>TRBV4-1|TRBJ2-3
ASSQDWDSGAADTQY
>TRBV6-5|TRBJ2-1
ASRTSGGAKDEQF
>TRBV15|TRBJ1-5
ATSRVHSNQPQH
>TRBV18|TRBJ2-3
ASSPPRGGITDTQY
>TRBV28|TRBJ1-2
ASSSQGDRIDYGYT
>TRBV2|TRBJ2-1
ASREDRLGYEQF
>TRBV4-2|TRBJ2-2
ASSQAGLQNTGELF
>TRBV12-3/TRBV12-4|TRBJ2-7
ASSRKQGQGQY
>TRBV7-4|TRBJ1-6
ASSSWDGGSPLH
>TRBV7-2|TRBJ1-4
ASSSTGGSEKLF
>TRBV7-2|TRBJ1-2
ASSYEITGPYGYT
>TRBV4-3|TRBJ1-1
ASSQYSTGANTEAF
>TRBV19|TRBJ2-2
ASSHRGLGTGELF
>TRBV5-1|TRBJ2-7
ASSFQRGNYEQY
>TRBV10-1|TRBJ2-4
ASSEAGAKNIQY
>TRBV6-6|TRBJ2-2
ASRTGTGAGELF
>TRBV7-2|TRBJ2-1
ASSSDRERYEQF
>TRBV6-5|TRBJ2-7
ASKMGQVSYEQY
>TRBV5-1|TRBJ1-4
ASSLGDSNEKLF
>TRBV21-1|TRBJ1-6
ASSPFTGQGVLGSPLH
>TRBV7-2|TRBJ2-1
ASSLSRSREQF
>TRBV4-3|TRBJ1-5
ASSQEVVESNQPQH
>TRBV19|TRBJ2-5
ASNPTGINFQETQY
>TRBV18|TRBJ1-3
ASSPPGNPSGNTIY
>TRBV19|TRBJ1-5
ASNGGTGNQPQH
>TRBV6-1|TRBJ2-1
ASSEQLMSYNEQF
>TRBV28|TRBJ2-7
AIRDSYEQY
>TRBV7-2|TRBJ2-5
ASSPRSPAETQY